This T cell receptor beta chain was profiled in a study of blood T cell repertoires in COVID-19. Sequencing used immunoSEQ multiplex PCR; TCRdb keeps in-frame clones, though not all of them. This sample has roughly 41,000 clones, with roughly 84% found just once. Between the trimmed V and J ends, which lost 5 bases and 4 bases, there was a span of 15 bases. Germline CDR1 and CDR2: SGHTA and FQGNSA. The CDR3 consists of 14 residues. This clone was detected only once. V gene TRBV7-2 combines with J gene TRBJ2-7; no reliable D call. The sequenced sample was peripheral blood. The TCR originated in a man aged 55-75 years with active COVID-19. CDR3 nucleotides: TGTGCCAGCAGCCCGTCGCTGTCTACGTACGAGCAGTACTTC. It encodes CASSPSLSTYEQYF.